This entry concerns a single T cell receptor beta chain. Its antigen is still unknown. No per-base quality is available; no much larger clone lies one base away. The immunoSEQ Assay, a bias-controlled multiplex PCR, was used to amplify TCRbeta CDR3 regions from genomic DNA. On the study's bioinformatics: The number of nucleated cells in each sample was estimated by amplification of reference gene primers within the assay. To quantify the absolute abundance of each unique TCRbeta CDR3 rearrangement, sequence reads were collapsed and filtered. For each sample, productive Simpson clonality was calculated by taking the square root of Simpson's diversity index across productive rearrangements. Held by TCRdb, this immuneACCESS table contains in-frame sequences only and omits some clones. Under half of the omission traces to an unresolved V gene where checked; the cause of the rest is unknown. Clonal size and the V and J genes are those of that table, whereas D and trimming came from the DNA. For this sample there are approximately 30,000 clones; 90% appear just once. Approximately 1% of the sample is in the top ten clones.

Trimming leaves V shorter by 0 bases and J shorter by 0 bases, with the junction holding 1 base beyond the gene matches. The CDR3 covers 15 residues, taking in both the cysteine and the phenylalanine. The sequence is cut down to CDR3 DNA, 45 bases in frame from base 1. Sequences SGDLS (CDR1) and YYNGEE (CDR2) are obtained from the germline V gene. Each collaborating institution followed its own protocols to collect whole blood in K2EDTA tubes. For TCRbeta analysis, collaborators shipped samples as frozen whole blood, isolated PBMCs, or DNA extracted from either of those sample types. This entry comes from a study of blood T cell repertoires in COVID-19 (TCRdb year 2020). With respect to the entire study: Collaborator samples came from the United States, Italy and Spain and covered acute and convalescent phases of COVID-19. Where available, HLA class I and class II types were obtained from metadata supplied by the sample provider rather than from assay-based typing. Deeply sampled blood TCRbeta repertoires from subjects exposed to, actively infected with, or recovered from COVID-19 were included in the dataset. Samples were obtained from the ongoing ImmuneRACE study (first 160 participants) and from about 1,300 subjects provided by 6 global collaborators. The material from the prospective study consisted of cDNA or gDNA derived from T cells, B-cell-depleted T cells, or PBMCs. A freely available public database, intended as a resource for researchers studying the immune response to SARS-CoV-2, is where the repertoires were released. Nearly every sample came with metadata listing a de-identified subject ID, COVID-19 status, age in years and sex. General conclusions and limits of the study: The amount of clinical and demographic metadata varied by source and participant and was provided uncurated.

The rearranged segments are TRBV9 and TRBJ2-3; 7 bases in the middle match TRBD1. This sequence originates from a man aged 65 to 85 with active or convalescent COVID-19. The source material was peripheral blood. CDR3 sequence: CASSVGQGSTDTQYF. The DNA sequence is as follows: TGTGCCAGCAGCGTAGGACAGGGAAGCACAGATACGCAGTATTTT.